By share, the clone carrying this T cell receptor (beta chain) ranks as large. In terms of origin and age, donors were healthy Caucasian individuals from Russia aged roughly 6 to 95. Germline V CDR1 and CDR2: DFQATT, SNEGSKA (reference sequence). With 5 bases clipped from V and 5 bases from J, the junction kept 12 bases outside the gene matches. The CDR3 loop spans 15 amino acids. This entry is derived from a study of blood T cells in healthy people across ages. As for the study in general: The capture of about one barcoded beta molecule per two T cells was achieved by template switching.

PCR was performed a second time for about 7 to 12 cycles using a sample-barcoded 5' primer and a J-beta primer mix. With 12 random nucleotides, a template-switch adaptor tagged each individual cDNA molecule. Samples each returned at least 2.5 million CDR3-containing paired-end reads. One entry per CDR3 protein, called by TCRdb with MiXCR from the 5' RACE reads. The data show 790,000 or so distinct CDR3 sequences, around 50% seen once. The sample taken for sequencing was blood. V and J are TRBV20-1 and TRBJ2-3, with TRBD2 matching over 8 bases. The sequence was obtained from a man aged 40-49 years in good health. CDR3 sequence reads: CSAGGGTSGKDTQYF. DNA for the CDR3: TGCAGTGCTGGGGGGGGGACTAGTGGTAAAGATACGCAGTATTTT.